The present T cell receptor beta chain was sequenced within a study of T cells in Graves' hyperthyroidism and ophthalmopathy. V was pared by 1 base and J by 7 bases, with 5 bases between. Germline V lookup: CDR1 GTSNPN, CDR2 SVGIG (reference sequence). This CDR3 has 11 amino acids. Many counts were recorded for this clonotype. The TCR beta CDR3 regions underwent amplification using RNA transcripts as the source. HTBI primers were employed in a first-round RT-PCR of the TCR CDR3. TCRdb re-called the multiplex PCR reads through MiXCR, storing one row per CDR3 protein. The sample has roughly 600,000 distinct CDR3 sequences; about 14% are singletons.

This clonotype was sampled from a woman aged 50 to 60 with Graves' ophthalmopathy. This rearrangement joins TRBV30 to TRBJ2-1; D is unclear. Sequences were obtained from blood. The CDR3 spells CAWSGNNEQFF. CDR3 nucleotide sequence: TGTGCCTGGAGTGGTAATAATGAGCAGTTCTTC.